The 12 T cell receptor beta chains below all came from one sample that was sequenced in a study of CD8 T cells in ankylosing spondylitis. Findings and caveats of the study: Ankylosing spondylitis blood appeared to be characterized by a TCR beta motif of roughly eight highly homologous variants.

Antigen specificity for these receptors is unknown. Via MiXCR, TCRdb re-called the 5' RACE reads, giving one row per CDR3 protein. This table has 700,000 or so distinct CDR3 sequences, around 20% appearing once. Material: blood, either unsorted or a sorted T cell fraction (not recorded which). The receptors originated from a male donor with ankylosing spondylitis.

This chain connects TRBV5-1 to TRBJ2-3, with D possibly being TRBD2 (5 bases). Trimming cost V 2 bases and J 1 base, with 23 bases left between them. CDR3 length: 19 residues. Germline loops: CDR1 SGHRS, CDR2 YFSETQ. The CDR3 region has the DNA TGCGCCAGCAGCTTAAAGCGGAAGACTCCGGAGGCGGGCACAGATACGCAGTATTTT. Translating it yields CASSLKRKTPEAGTDTQYF. Full variable domain (missing parts from reference TRBV5-1 and TRBJ2-3): KAGVTQTPRYLIKTRGQQVTLSCSPISGHRSVSWYQQTPGQGLQFLFEYFSETQRNKGNFPGRFSGRQFSNSRSEMNVSTLELGDSALYLCASSLKRKTPEAGTDTQYFGPGTRLTVL.

This clonotype showed up just a few times. The V gene is TRBV29-1, the J gene TRBJ2-1; D might be TRBD1 (6 bases). The V end lost 3 bases, the J end lost 3 bases, and 9 bases lay between the germline ends. Germline CDR1 is SQVTM and CDR2 is ANQGSEA. The CDR3 sequence is 13 residues long. This CDR3 reads CSVEQDSYNEQFF. The CDR3 DNA is TGCAGCGTTGAGCAGGACAGCTACAATGAGCAGTTCTTC.

As regards this clonotype: One junction end disagrees with the germline gene, perhaps due to a read error. This sequence joins TRBV12-3 or TRBV12-4 and TRBJ2-5; the D is unclear. The CDR3 has 12 amino acids. CDR3 amino acids: CASSLFPETQYF. The DNA for the CDR3 is TGCGCCAGCAGTTTATTCCCGGAGACCCAGTACTTC.

This clonotype was recorded a few times. This chain uses TRBV7-3 with TRBJ2-3; 12 bases map to TRBD1. Germline V gene data show CDR1 as SGHTA and CDR2 as FQGTGA. The CDR3 contains 17 residues. V gave up 3 bases and J gave up 1 base; unmatched junction bases: 5. CDR3 in amino acids: CASSLGTGGFGTDTQYF. The CDR3 nucleotides read TGTGCCAGCAGCTTGGGGACAGGGGGCTTTGGCACAGATACGCAGTATTTT.

The chain carries TRBV4-1 and TRBJ2-5; 9 nucleotides line up with TRBD2. The V and J ends lost 4 bases and 2 bases, in that order; junction bases with no gene match: 5. CDR3 size: 15 residues. Germline V gives CDR1 MGHRA, CDR2 YSYEKL. The CDR3 coding sequence is TGCGCCAGCAGCCCACTGGGACTAGCACAAGAGACCCAGTACTTC. It translates to CASSPLGLAQETQYF.

This clonotype came up a few times. V is TRBV4-1 and J is TRBJ2-5; TRBD1 agrees at 7 bases. V dropped 3 bases and J dropped 4; count of bases not matched to a gene: 8. This CDR3 is 15 amino acids long. Germline lookup yields CDR1 MGHRA and CDR2 YSYEKL. The CDR3 here is CASSHQDRLAETQYF. The CDR3 nucleotides read TGCGCCAGCAGCCATCAGGACAGGCTCGCAGAGACCCAGTACTTC.

The chain links TRBV2 to TRBJ1-1; TRBD1 agrees at 10 bases. CDR3 length: 15 residues. The trim removed 9 bases at V and 3 bases at J, leaving 10 bases unmatched. Germline V gives CDR1 SNHLY, CDR2 FYNNEI. The CDR3, as DNA: TGTGCCAGTAATCGACAGGGGGCTCGGGACACTGAAGCTTTCTTT. Translated, it gives CASNRQGARDTEAFF.

J is TRBJ2-3 and V is TRBV7-3; 8 positions match TRBD2. V shed 5 bases and J 3 bases; nucleotides not matched to a gene: 10. From germline, CDR1 is SGHTA and CDR2 FQGTGA. The CDR3 consists of 16 residues. For the CDR3, the DNA is TGTGCCAGCAGCGTCCTAGCGGGTGGCGGTACAGATACGCAGTATTTT. Translating it yields CASSVLAGGGTDTQYF.

The chain recombines TRBV20-1 with TRBJ2-7, with D unresolved. Germline assignment: CDR1 DFQATT and CDR2 SNEGSKA (reference sequence). The CDR3 covers 15 residues. V lost 6 bases and J lost 0, with 18 bases in between. In nucleotides, the CDR3 is TGCAGTGCCGAAGGGCGCGGCTTCAGCTCCTACGAGCAGTACTTC. Protein sequence: CSAEGRGFSSYEQYF.

This clonotype was counted between two and nine times. V is TRBV20-1 and J is TRBJ2-5; the match to TRBD2 covers 11 bases. Germline V CDR1 and CDR2: DFQATT, SNEGSKA (reference sequence). This CDR3 comprises 15 residues. J gave up 0 bases and V 5 bases, and 5 bases lay outside the gene matches. This chain's CDR3 is CSAEDSGGDQETQYF. For the CDR3, the DNA is TGCAGTGCTGAAGATAGCGGGGGGGACCAAGAGACCCAGTACTTC.

A few counts support this clonotype. J is TRBJ2-7 and V is TRBV20-1; D might be TRBD1 (5 bases). The CDR3 is 13 amino acids. V lost 6 bases to trimming and J lost 7 bases, with 19 bases between them. Germline lookup yields CDR1 DFQATT and CDR2 SNEGSKA (reference sequence). The CDR3 DNA is TGCAGTGCAAGACCCGGTTGGGGCTTGGAGCAGTACTTC. Its protein product is CSARPGWGLEQYF.

The J gene is TRBJ1-6, the V gene TRBV20-1; D is undetermined. This CDR3 has 14 residues. V was cut by 1 base and J by 7 bases, with 11 bases left in between. Germline V lookup: CDR1 DFQATT, CDR2 SNEGSKA (reference sequence). The CDR3 reads CSARGRQANSPLHF. The CDR3 bases are TGCAGTGCTAGAGGGAGGCAGGCGAATTCACCCCTCCACTTT.